The 11 T cell receptor beta chains listed next were all sequenced from one sample in a study of blood T cell repertoires in COVID-19. Sequencing was performed with immunoSEQ multiplex PCR; in TCRdb, only in-frame clones are kept and a portion is missing. This table holds 300,000 to 450,000 clones, roughly nine tenths found once. The sequencing input was PBMCs or T cells enriched from blood (not recorded which). These receptors were taken from a man aged 18 to 29 who had recovered from COVID-19.

This chain joins TRBV2 and TRBJ2-3; possible D gene TRBD1, 5 bases. Germline-derived CDR1 and CDR2 are SNHLY and FYNNEI. CDR3 length: 15 amino acids. Trimming shortened V by 8 bases and J by 1 base, and 16 bases separated the two germline ends. The CDR3 reads CASLQDSQGTDTQYF. DNA of the CDR3: TGTGCCAGCCTTCAAGACAGCCAGGGCACAGATACGCAGTATTTT.

The V call is TRBV7-9, the J call TRBJ2-2; maybe TRBD2 (6 bases). CDR1 is SEHNR, CDR2 FQNEAQ, per germline (reference sequence). Deletions cut 9 bases from V and 4 bases from J, with 18 bases between. This CDR3 is 15 amino acids long. The CDR3 DNA is TGTGCCAGAAAATCGGGGGACGAGAGCACCGGGGAGCTGTTTTTT. Protein product: CARKSGDESTGELFF.

CDR3 residues: CASSFYPPEQFF. DNA of the CDR3: TGTGCCAGCAGTTTCTACCCCCCTGAGCAGTTCTTC. The chain combines TRBV12-3 or TRBV12-4 with TRBJ2-1; D not resolved. This CDR3 comprises 12 residues. Trimming removed 3 bases from V and 9 bases from J, with 9 bases in between.

V and J are TRBV18 and TRBJ2-5; the match to TRBD1 covers 9 bases. Germline trimming cut 3 bases from V and 4 bases from J; bases unmatched to any gene: 9. Germline assignment: CDR1 KGHSH and CDR2 LQKENI. The CDR3 totals 16 residues. In DNA, the CDR3 is TGTGCCAGCTCACCTACCGGGACAGGGAGGGGAGAGACCCAGTACTTC. Its protein is CASSPTGTGRGETQYF.

The V call is TRBV7-9, the J call TRBJ1-1; 7 bases line up with TRBD1. Germline V gene data show CDR1 as SEHNR and CDR2 as FQNEAQ (reference sequence). J lost 7 bases, V lost 8 bases, and 10 bases had no gene match. The CDR3 loop spans 13 amino acids. This CDR3 is CASAAGGLREAFF. The CDR3, as DNA: TGTGCCAGCGCAGCAGGGGGACTTCGTGAAGCTTTCTTT.

This clone was counted a few times. The chain is built from TRBV6-1 and TRBJ2-1; D gene unclear. The CDR3 contains 16 residues. Deletions cut 3 bases from V and 1 base from J, with 13 bases between. CDR1 is MNHNS, CDR2 SASEGT, per germline. CDR3 bases: TGTGCCAGCAGTGAGGCCCAGGTTGGGTCCTACAATGAGCAGTTCTTC. Translated: CASSEAQVGSYNEQFF.

The J gene is TRBJ2-1, the V gene TRBV9; TRBD2 agrees at 8 bases. CDR3 size: 16 residues. CDR1 is SGDLS and CDR2 is YYNGEE in the germline V gene. The V gene end was trimmed by 0 bases and the J gene end by 3 bases; junction bases not matched to a gene: 5. DNA for the CDR3: TGTGCCAGCAGCGTAGCCGGTCGGGGGGGCTACAATGAGCAGTTCTTC. It translates to CASSVAGRGGYNEQFF.

This clone was detected only a few times. The chain combines TRBV28 with TRBJ1-2; D gene ambiguous. V was trimmed by 6 bases and J by 1 base, leaving 15 bases between them. Germline values: CDR1 MDHEN, CDR2 SYDVKM. The CDR3 consists of 15 residues. The CDR3 reads CASSSTYSLNYGYTF. CDR3 in DNA: TGTGCCAGCAGCTCAACCTACAGTCTTAACTATGGCTACACCTTC.

This clone was recorded only once. The chain carries TRBV5-1 and TRBJ1-3, with D possibly TRBD1 on 5 matching bases. The germline CDR1 and CDR2 sequences are SGHRS and YFSETQ. V shed 3 bases and J shed 0 bases, with 13 bases lying between them. The CDR3 runs 16 residues. CDR3 bases: TGCGCCAGCAGCTCGGGGGGACGGGACTCTGGAAACACCATATATTTT. It translates to CASSSGGRDSGNTIYF.

The chain's CDR3 is CASSQLGTGALGGYTF. Written as DNA, the CDR3 is TGTGCCAGCAGCCAATTAGGAACAGGGGCCCTCGGGGGCTACACCTTC. The chain has TRBV3-1 (or the pseudogene TRBV3-2) and TRBJ1-2; 7 bases are shared with TRBD1. Germline V gene sequence: CDR1 LGHDT, CDR2 YNNKEL (reference sequence). CDR3 length: 16 residues. V was pared by 2 bases and J by 8 bases, with 14 bases of the junction left unmatched.

J is TRBJ2-7 and V is TRBV28, with TRBD1 identical over 7 bases. Trimming at V came to 4 bases and at J to 0 bases, leaving 3 bases not matched to a gene. The CDR3 has 14 amino acids. Germline V CDR1 and CDR2: MDHEN, SYDVKM. DNA for the CDR3: TGTGCCAGCAGTTCGACAGGGCTCTCCTACGAGCAGTACTTC. It specifies CASSSTGLSYEQYF.